One sample yielded the 21 T cell receptor beta chains listed below, sequenced in a study of response to subunit inactivated influenza vaccine. TCRdb fed the RT-PCR reads into MiXCR, producing one record per CDR3 protein. The sample has some 480,000 distinct CDR3 sequences; 10% to 11% are singletons. Material: PBMCs from blood, obtained roughly 45 days after vaccination. These receptors all stem from a man between 50 and 59 years old who received an inactivated influenza vaccine.

The sample holds a few counts of this clonotype. This chain links TRBV20-1 with TRBJ1-2, with a weak D call TRBD1 (5 bases). CDR3 length: 13 residues. Trimming cost V 5 bases and J 8 bases, with 18 bases left between them. Germline loops: CDR1 DFQATT, CDR2 SNEGSKA (reference sequence). In DNA, the CDR3 is TGCAGTGCTCCGCCCAGGGCGGGTGCGGGCTACACCTTC. It codes for CSAPPRAGAGYTF.

This sequence joins TRBV29-1 and TRBJ2-1; D might be TRBD2 (6 bases). In germline, CDR1 is SQVTM, CDR2 ANQGSEA. The CDR3 has 14 residues. V lost 8 bases and J lost 2, with 16 bases in between. The CDR3 spells CSSDGGRTYNEQFF. The CDR3 DNA reads as TGCAGCTCTGATGGAGGGAGAACCTACAATGAGCAGTTCTTC.

V gene TRBV20-1 combines with J gene TRBJ2-7; D gene unclear. The V end was cut by 5 bases, the J end by 1 base, with 3 bases between. Germline CDR1 reads DFQATT; CDR2 reads SNEGSKA (reference sequence). The CDR3 loop spans 10 amino acids. In DNA form, the CDR3 reads TGCAGTGCTGAGTCCTACGAGCAGTACTTC. Protein: CSAESYEQYF.

This clonotype was detected ten times or more. The gene calls are TRBV12-3 or TRBV12-4 and TRBJ1-4; 9 nucleotides agree with TRBD1. The CDR3 covers 14 residues. The ends lost 7 bases at V and 7 bases at J; junction bases unmatched: 7. As DNA, the CDR3 is TGTGCCAGCACCTGGGGGACAGGGAGTGAAAAACTGTTTTTT. As protein: CASTWGTGSEKLFF.

This clonotype turned up a few times. V is TRBV7-9 and J is TRBJ2-7; 11 positions agree with TRBD2. V shed 8 bases, J shed 3 bases, and the junction held 9 bases outside the gene matches. From germline, CDR1 is SEHNR and CDR2 FQNEAQ (reference sequence). The CDR3 contains 15 residues. The CDR3 DNA sequence: TGTGCCAGCGGGTTACTAGCGGGAGTCAACTACGAGCAGTACTTC. It codes for CASGLLAGVNYEQYF.

This chain uses TRBV27 with TRBJ2-3; 14 bases fit TRBD2. Germline V gene sequence: CDR1 MNHEY, CDR2 SMNVEV (reference sequence). V trimming: 0 bases; J trimming: 6 bases; junction bases outside the gene matches: 5. CDR3 length: 17 residues. CDR3: CASSLSRLAGGHDTQYF. The CDR3 coding sequence is TGTGCCAGCAGTTTATCCCGACTAGCGGGGGGGCATGATACGCAGTATTTT.

The chain uses TRBV5-1 and TRBJ1-2; TRBD1 agrees at 7 bases. The CDR3 has 14 amino acids. J was trimmed by 7 bases and V by 4 bases; bases with no gene match: 10. In germline, CDR1 is SGHRS, CDR2 YFSETQ. CDR3 in amino acids: CASSLGGWSGGYTF. The CDR3 DNA reads TGCGCCAGCAGCCTAGGGGGCTGGAGTGGTGGCTACACCTTC.

The genes are TRBV3-1 and TRBJ2-2; D remains unclear. This CDR3 has 15 amino acids. Trimming left V 7 bases short and J 0 bases short, with 12 bases between. The germline CDR1 and CDR2 sequences are LGHDT and YNNKEL (reference sequence). CDR3 bases: TGTGCCAGCAAGGGCGCAGGAACGAACACCGGGGAGCTGTTTTTT. As protein: CASKGAGTNTGELFF.

The chain combines TRBV10-3 with TRBJ2-2, with 7 bases aligning to TRBD1. CDR3 length equals 15 residues. Trimming at V came to 6 bases and at J to 4 bases, leaving 8 bases not matched to a gene. The germline V gene encodes CDR1 ENHRY and CDR2 SYGVKD. CDR3 sequence reads: CAIRGTVGRTGELFF. In DNA form, the CDR3 reads TGTGCCATCAGAGGGACAGTGGGGCGCACCGGGGAGCTGTTTTTT.

With respect to this clonotype: Its ends do not fully match the called genes, so a read error is possible. The genes are TRBV9 and TRBJ2-7; 12 bases line up with TRBD1. CDR1 is SGDLS and CDR2 is YYNGEE in the germline V gene. The CDR3 sequence is 15 residues long. CDR3 region: CASSIGTGGANEQHF. The CDR3 DNA sequence: TGTGCCAGCAGCATTGGGACAGGGGGCGCGAACGAGCAGCACTTC.

This clonotype turned up a few times. This chain uses TRBV14 with TRBJ2-5; 11 positions agree with TRBD2. Germline V gene data show CDR1 as SGHDN and CDR2 as FVKESK. The length of the CDR3 is 15 residues. V gave up 1 base and J gave up 5 bases; unmatched junction bases: 3. CDR3 amino acids: CASSQGLAGRETQYF. CDR3 DNA sequence: TGTGCCAGCAGCCAAGGACTAGCGGGAAGGGAGACCCAGTACTTC.

Ten or more counts support this clonotype. V usage is TRBV5-1 and J usage is TRBJ2-1, with 14 bases lining up with TRBD2. Trimming at V came to 5 bases and at J to 8 bases, leaving 9 bases not matched to a gene. This CDR3 is built from 16 residues. Germline lookup yields CDR1 SGHRS and CDR2 YFSETQ. In nucleotides, the CDR3 is TGCGCCAGCAGTCGCCAGACTAGCGGGGGGGCTTATGAGCAGTTCTTC. This codes for CASSRQTSGGAYEQFF.

The table lists this clonotype with many counts. The V gene is TRBV20-1, the J gene TRBJ1-6, with D possibly TRBD1 on 5 matching bases. The CDR3 runs to 16 residues. The germline V gene has CDR1 DFQATT and CDR2 SNEGSKA (reference sequence). The germline V and J ends were trimmed by 2 bases and 9 bases, with 20 bases remaining between them. CDR3 sequence reads: CSARRNSKVGVSPLHF. CDR3 DNA: TGCAGTGCTAGAAGGAATTCGAAGGTGGGGGTTTCACCCCTCCACTTT.

The chain links TRBV7-6 to TRBJ2-2; TRBD1 aligns across 9 bases. Germline V gene data show CDR1 as SGHVS and CDR2 as FNYEAQ. This CDR3 has 17 amino acids. V lost 5 bases and J lost 1; bases outside the gene matches: 8. The CDR3 is CASSPVWGQGNTGELFF. CDR3 DNA: TGTGCCAGCAGCCCCGTATGGGGACAGGGGAACACCGGGGAGCTGTTTTTT. Variable domain in full (rest from reference TRBV7-6 and TRBJ2-2): GAGVSQSPRYKVTKRGQDVALRCDPISGHVSLYWYRQALGQGPEFLTYFNYEAQQDKSGLPNDRFSAERPEGSISTLTIQRTEQRDSAMYRCASSPVWGQGNTGELFFGEGSRLTVL.

This clonotype was counted a few times. The chain is built from TRBV7-2 and TRBJ1-5, with a tentative D call TRBD1 (6 bases). V was pared by 1 base and J by 5 bases, with 18 bases between. Germline values: CDR1 SGHTA, CDR2 FQGNSA. The CDR3 has 17 amino acids. The CDR3 region is CASSLVGGGVMYQPQHF. The CDR3 DNA is TGTGCCAGCAGCTTAGTAGGGGGTGGGGTGATGTATCAGCCCCAGCATTTT.

At least ten counts were recorded for this clonotype. The genes are TRBV5-1 and TRBJ2-2; D is unclear. This CDR3 is 15 amino acids long. Per the germline V gene, CDR1 is SGHRS and CDR2 is YFSETQ. The V and J ends lost 4 bases and 3 bases respectively, with 13 bases between them. CDR3 DNA: TGCGCCAGCAGCCGCACGGAGATAGACACCGGGGAGCTGTTTTTT. Residues: CASSRTEIDTGELFF.

This clonotype was detected only once. This may be a read error: a much more frequent sequence differs by one nucleotide. This chain joins TRBV20-1 and TRBJ2-2, with a possible D match to TRBD2 (5 bases). Germline values: CDR1 DFQATT, CDR2 SNEGSKA (reference sequence). This CDR3 is 13 amino acids long. Trimming cost V 3 bases and J 6 bases, with 11 bases left between them. CDR3 region: CSASGVWSGELFF. The CDR3 nucleotides are TGCAGTGCTAGCGGGGTCTGGTCCGGGGAGCTGTTTTTT.

This clonotype was counted many times. V gene TRBV20-1 combines with J gene TRBJ2-7, with 7 nucleotides matching TRBD1. Per germline, CDR1 DFQATT and CDR2 SNEGSKA (reference sequence). Losses at the gene ends were 0 bases for V and 4 bases for J; bases not matched to a gene: 6. The CDR3 extends over 14 amino acids. CDR3 sequence reads: CSARDGTVPYEQYF. The CDR3 DNA is TGCAGTGCTAGAGATGGGACAGTACCTTACGAGCAGTACTTC.

The V and J genes are TRBV19 and TRBJ2-1; weak D call: TRBD1 (6 bases). The length of the CDR3 is 15 residues. CDR1 and CDR2 (germline): LNHDA, SQIVND (reference sequence). The V and J ends lost 3 bases and 0 bases respectively, with 9 bases between them. This chain's CDR3 is CASSIRTDSYNEQFF. The CDR3 nucleotides are TGTGCCAGTAGTATTAGGACAGACTCCTACAATGAGCAGTTCTTC. The full variable domain, with the rest looked up from reference TRBV19 and TRBJ2-1, is DGGITQSPKYLFRKEGQNVTLSCEQNLNHDAMYWYRQDPGQGLRLIYYSQIVNDFQKGDIAEGYSVSREKKESFPLTVTSAQKNPTAFYLCASSIRTDSYNEQFFGPGTRLTVL.

The rearrangement uses TRBV10-3 and TRBJ1-3; D possibly corresponds to TRBD1 (6 bases). V lost 10 bases to trimming and J lost 1 base, with 8 bases between them. The CDR3 extends over 12 amino acids. Germline lookup yields CDR1 ENHRY and CDR2 SYGVKD. CDR3 sequence: CATQGSGNTIYF. The CDR3 DNA follows: TGTGCCACACAGGGTTCTGGAAACACCATATATTTT.

This chain joins TRBV7-2 and TRBJ2-1, with D unclear. The CDR3 extends over 15 amino acids. CDR1 and CDR2 from the germline V gene are SGHTA and FQGNSA. V was pared by 2 bases and J by 4 bases, with 12 bases between. In DNA form, the CDR3 reads TGTGCCAGCAGCTTACAACGGGCCTCTTACAATGAGCAGTTCTTC. Its translation is CASSLQRASYNEQFF.